This T cell receptor beta chain was observed in a study of blood T cell repertoires in COVID-19. Across the whole study: There were acute and convalescent COVID-19 samples, and they came from the United States, Italy and Spain.

Original processing methods: Estimation of nucleated cell counts was performed using reference gene primer amplification. Method: immunoSEQ multiplex PCR; TCRdb's copy keeps in-frame clones and lacks some. V and J calls and clone size come straight from that table; D and trimming were deduced from the DNA. The data show some 100,000 clones, 84% seen once. CDR1 MNHNY and CDR2 SVGAGI come from the germline V gene (reference sequence). The junction had 7 bases not matched to a gene; V was cut back by 4 bases and J by 0 bases. CDR3 length: 16 amino acids. The sequence came from a woman of 80 years or more with active or convalescent COVID-19. This sequence joins TRBV6-6 and TRBJ1-1; 8 bases are a match to TRBD1. Sequenced: peripheral blood. CDR3 in DNA: TGTGCCAGCAGTTCCCTGACAGGGGCGATGAACACTGAAGCTTTCTTT. This gives the protein CASSSLTGAMNTEAFF.